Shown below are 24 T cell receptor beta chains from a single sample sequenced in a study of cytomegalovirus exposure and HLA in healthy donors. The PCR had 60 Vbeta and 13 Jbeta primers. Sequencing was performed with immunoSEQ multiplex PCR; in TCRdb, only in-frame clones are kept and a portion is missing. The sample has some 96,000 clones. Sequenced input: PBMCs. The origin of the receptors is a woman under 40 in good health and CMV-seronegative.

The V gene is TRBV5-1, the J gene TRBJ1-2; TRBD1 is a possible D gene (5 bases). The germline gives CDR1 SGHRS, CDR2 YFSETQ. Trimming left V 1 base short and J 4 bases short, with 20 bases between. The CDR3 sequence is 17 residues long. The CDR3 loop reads CASSLPPSGRGGYGYTF. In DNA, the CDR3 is TGCGCCAGCAGCTTGCCCCCCTCGGGGAGGGGCGGCTATGGCTACACCTTC.

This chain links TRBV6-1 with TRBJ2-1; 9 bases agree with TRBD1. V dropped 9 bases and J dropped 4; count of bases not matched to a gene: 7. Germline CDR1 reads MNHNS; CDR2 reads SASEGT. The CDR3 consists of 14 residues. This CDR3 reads CASTGTGIYNEQFF. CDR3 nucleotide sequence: TGTGCCAGTACCGGGACAGGGATTTACAATGAGCAGTTCTTC.

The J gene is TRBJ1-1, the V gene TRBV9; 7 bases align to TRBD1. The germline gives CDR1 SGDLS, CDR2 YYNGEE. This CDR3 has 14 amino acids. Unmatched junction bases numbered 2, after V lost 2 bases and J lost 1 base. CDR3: CASSVGTANTEAFF. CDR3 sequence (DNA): TGTGCCAGCAGCGTCGGGACAGCGAACACTGAAGCTTTCTTT.

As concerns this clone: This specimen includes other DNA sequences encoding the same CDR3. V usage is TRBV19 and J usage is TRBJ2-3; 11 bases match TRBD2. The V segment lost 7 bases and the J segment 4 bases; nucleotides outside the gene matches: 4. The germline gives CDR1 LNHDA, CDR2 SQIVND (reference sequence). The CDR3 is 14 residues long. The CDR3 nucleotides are TGTGCCAGTACCGAGACTAGCGGGGCAGATACGCAGTATTTT. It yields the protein CASTETSGADTQYF.

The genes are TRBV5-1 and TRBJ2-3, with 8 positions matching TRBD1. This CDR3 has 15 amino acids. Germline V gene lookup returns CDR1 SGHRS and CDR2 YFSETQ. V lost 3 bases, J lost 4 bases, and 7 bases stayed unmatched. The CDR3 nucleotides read TGCGCCAGCAGCTCCCCCCCGGACAGGGCAGATACGCAGTATTTT. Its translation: CASSSPPDRADTQYF.

The CDR3 DNA sequence: TGCGCCAGCAGCTTGGACAGGGGCGACACTGAAGCTTTCTTT. As protein: CASSLDRGDTEAFF. The chain uses TRBV5-1 and TRBJ1-1, with 7 bases fitting TRBD1. CDR1 is SGHRS, CDR2 YFSETQ, per germline. The J segment lost 3 bases and the V segment lost 0 bases, leaving 2 bases of the junction unmatched. The CDR3 loop spans 14 amino acids.

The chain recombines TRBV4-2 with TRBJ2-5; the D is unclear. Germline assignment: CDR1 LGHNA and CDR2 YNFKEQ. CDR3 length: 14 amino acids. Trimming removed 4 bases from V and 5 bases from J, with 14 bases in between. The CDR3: CASSPITSRETQYF. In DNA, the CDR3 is TGTGCCAGCAGCCCCATTACCAGCAGGGAGACCCAGTACTTC.

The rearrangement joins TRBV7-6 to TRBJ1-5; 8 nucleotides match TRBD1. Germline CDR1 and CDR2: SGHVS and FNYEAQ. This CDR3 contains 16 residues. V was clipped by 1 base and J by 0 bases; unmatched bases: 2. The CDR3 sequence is CASSLGTGNSNQPQHF. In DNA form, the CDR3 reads TGTGCCAGCAGCTTAGGGACAGGGAATAGCAATCAGCCCCAGCATTTT.

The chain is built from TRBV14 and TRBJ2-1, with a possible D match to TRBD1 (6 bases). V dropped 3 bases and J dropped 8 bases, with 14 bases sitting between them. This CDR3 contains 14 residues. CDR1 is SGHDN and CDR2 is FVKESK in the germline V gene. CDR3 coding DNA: TGTGCCAGCAGCCAGAGGACAGACCGGGATGAGCAGTTCTTC. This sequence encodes CASSQRTDRDEQFF. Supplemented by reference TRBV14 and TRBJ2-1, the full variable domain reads EAGVTQFPSHSVIEKGQTVTLRCDPISGHDNLYWYRRVMGKEIKFLLHFVKESKQDESGMPNNRFLAERTGGTYSTLKVQPAELEDSGVYFCASSQRTDRDEQFFGPGTRLTVL.

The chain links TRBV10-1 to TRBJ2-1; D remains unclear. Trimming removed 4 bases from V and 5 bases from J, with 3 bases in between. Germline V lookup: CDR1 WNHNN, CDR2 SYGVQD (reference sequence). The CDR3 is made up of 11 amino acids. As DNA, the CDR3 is TGCGCCAGCAGTGCAGACAATGAGCAGTTCTTC. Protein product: CASSADNEQFF.

The CDR3: CSVSLAGDYEAFF. The CDR3 bases are TGCAGCGTTTCCCTTGCAGGAGACTATGAAGCTTTCTTT. The V call is TRBV29-1, the J call TRBJ1-1; D not certain. Trimming left V 5 bases short and J 7 bases short, with 17 bases between. The germline CDR1 and CDR2 sequences are SQVTM and ANQGSEA. CDR3 length equals 13 residues.

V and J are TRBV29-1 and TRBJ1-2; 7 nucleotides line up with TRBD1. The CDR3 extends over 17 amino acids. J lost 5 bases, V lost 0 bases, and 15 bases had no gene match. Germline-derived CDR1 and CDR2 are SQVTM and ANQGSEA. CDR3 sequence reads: CSVEDRWEQGRPYGYTF. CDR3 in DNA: TGCAGCGTTGAAGATCGATGGGAACAGGGGAGGCCATATGGCTACACCTTC.

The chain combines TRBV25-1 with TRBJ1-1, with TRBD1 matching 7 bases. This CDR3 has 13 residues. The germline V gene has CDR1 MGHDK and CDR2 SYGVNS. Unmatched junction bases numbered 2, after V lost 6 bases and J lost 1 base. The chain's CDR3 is CASRGGANTEAFF. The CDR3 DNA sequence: TGTGCCAGCAGAGGGGGCGCGAACACTGAAGCTTTCTTT.

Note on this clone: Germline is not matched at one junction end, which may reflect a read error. CDR3 in amino acids: CTSTDRGLTEAFF. The DNA of the CDR3 is TGTACCAGTACGGACAGGGGGCTCACTGAAGCTTTCTTT. V gene TRBV19 combines with J gene TRBJ1-1, with 11 bases lining up with TRBD1. This CDR3 region has 13 residues. Germline V lookup: CDR1 LNHDA, CDR2 SQIVND (reference sequence).

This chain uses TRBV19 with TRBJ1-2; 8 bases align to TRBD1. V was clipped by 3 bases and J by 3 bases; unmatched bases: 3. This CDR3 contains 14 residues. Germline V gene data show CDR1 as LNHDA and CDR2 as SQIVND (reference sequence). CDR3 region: CASSIQGADYGYTF. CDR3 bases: TGTGCCAGTAGTATCCAGGGGGCGGACTATGGCTACACCTTC.

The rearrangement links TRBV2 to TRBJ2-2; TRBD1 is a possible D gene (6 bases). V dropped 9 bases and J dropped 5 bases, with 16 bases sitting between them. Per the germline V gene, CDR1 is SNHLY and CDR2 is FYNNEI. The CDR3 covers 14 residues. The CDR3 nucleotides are TGTGCCAGTGCTATCACAGGGACGACCGGGGAGCTGTTTTTT. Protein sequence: CASAITGTTGELFF.

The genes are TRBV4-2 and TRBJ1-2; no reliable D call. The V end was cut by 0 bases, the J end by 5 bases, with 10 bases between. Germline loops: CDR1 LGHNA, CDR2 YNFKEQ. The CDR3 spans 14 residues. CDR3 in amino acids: CASSQDMAWYGYTF. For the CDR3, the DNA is TGTGCCAGCAGCCAAGACATGGCTTGGTATGGCTACACCTTC.

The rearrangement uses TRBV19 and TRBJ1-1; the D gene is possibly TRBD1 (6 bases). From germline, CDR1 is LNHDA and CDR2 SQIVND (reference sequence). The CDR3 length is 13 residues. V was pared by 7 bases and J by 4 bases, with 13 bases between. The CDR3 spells CASTQGSGTEAFF. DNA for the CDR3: TGTGCCAGTACCCAGGGGAGCGGCACTGAAGCTTTCTTT. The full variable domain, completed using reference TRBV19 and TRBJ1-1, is DGGITQSPKYLFRKEGQNVTLSCEQNLNHDAMYWYRQDPGQGLRLIYYSQIVNDFQKGDIAEGYSVSREKKESFPLTVTSAQKNPTAFYLCASTQGSGTEAFFGQGTRLTVV.

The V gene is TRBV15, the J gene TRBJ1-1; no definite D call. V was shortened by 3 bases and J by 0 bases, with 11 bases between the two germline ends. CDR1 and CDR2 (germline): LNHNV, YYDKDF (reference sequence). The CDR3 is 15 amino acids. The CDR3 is CATSRLGLMNTEAFF. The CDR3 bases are TGTGCCACCAGCAGGCTCGGACTCATGAACACTGAAGCTTTCTTT. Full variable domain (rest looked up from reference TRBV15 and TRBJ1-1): DAMVIQNPRYQVTQFGKPVTLSCSQTLNHNVMYWYQQKSSQAPKLLFHYYDKDFNNEADTPDNFQSRRPNTSFCFLDIRSPGLGDTAMYLCATSRLGLMNTEAFFGQGTRLTVV.

CDR3 nucleotides: TGTGCCAGCAAGGAGCTTCCGAACACTGAAGCTTTCTTT. It yields the protein CASKELPNTEAFF. The chain is built from TRBV7-2 and TRBJ1-1; no reliable D call. Germline V gene data show CDR1 as SGHTA and CDR2 as FQGNSA. CDR3 size: 13 residues. V lost 7 bases to trimming and J lost 1 base, with 10 bases between them. Complete variable domain (other parts from reference TRBV7-2 and TRBJ1-1): GAGVSQSPSNKVTEKGKDVELRCDPISGHTALYWYRQSLGQGLEFLIYFQGNSAPDKSGLPSDRFSAERTGGSVSTLTIQRTQQEDSAVYLCASKELPNTEAFFGQGTRLTVV.

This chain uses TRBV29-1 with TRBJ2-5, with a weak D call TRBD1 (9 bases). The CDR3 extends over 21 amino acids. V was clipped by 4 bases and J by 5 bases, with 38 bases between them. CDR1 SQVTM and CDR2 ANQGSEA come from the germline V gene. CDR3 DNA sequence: TGCAGCGTTGTGGACCTAGGGACAGGGCGTATAAGACGGGAGGGGGGGGAGACCCAGTACTTC. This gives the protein CSVVDLGTGRIRREGGETQYF.

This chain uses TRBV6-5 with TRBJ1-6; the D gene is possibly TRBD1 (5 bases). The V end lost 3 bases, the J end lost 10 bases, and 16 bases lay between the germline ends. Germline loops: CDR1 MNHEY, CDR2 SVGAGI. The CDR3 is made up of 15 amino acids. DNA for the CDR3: TGTGCCAGCAGTTATTGGGGGGAGATTCGCTCACCCCTCCACTTT. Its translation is CASSYWGEIRSPLHF.

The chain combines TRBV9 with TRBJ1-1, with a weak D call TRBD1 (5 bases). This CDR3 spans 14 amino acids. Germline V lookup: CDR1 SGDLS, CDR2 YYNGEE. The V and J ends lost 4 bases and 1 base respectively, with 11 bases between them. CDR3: CASSQQQANTEAFF. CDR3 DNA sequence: TGTGCCAGCAGCCAGCAACAGGCGAACACTGAAGCTTTCTTT.

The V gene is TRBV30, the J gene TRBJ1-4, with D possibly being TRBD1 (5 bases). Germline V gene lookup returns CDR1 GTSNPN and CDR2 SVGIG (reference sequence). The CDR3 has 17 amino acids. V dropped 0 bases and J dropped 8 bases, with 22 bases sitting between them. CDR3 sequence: CAWSVLLVLGGAEKLFF. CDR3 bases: TGTGCCTGGAGTGTACTTCTTGTCTTGGGGGGTGCGGAAAAACTGTTTTTT.